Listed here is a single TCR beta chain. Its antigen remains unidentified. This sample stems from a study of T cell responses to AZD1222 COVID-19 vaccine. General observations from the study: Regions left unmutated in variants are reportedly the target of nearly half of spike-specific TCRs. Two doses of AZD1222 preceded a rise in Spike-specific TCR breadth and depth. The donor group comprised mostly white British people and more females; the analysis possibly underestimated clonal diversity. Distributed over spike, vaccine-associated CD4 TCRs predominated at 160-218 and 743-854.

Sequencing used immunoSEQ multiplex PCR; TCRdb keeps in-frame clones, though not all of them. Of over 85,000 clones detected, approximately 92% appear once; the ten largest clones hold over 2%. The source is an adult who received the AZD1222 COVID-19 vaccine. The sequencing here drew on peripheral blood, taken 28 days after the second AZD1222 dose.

This CDR3 is CASSLQGYPYGYTF. The CDR3 nucleotides read TGTGCCAGCAGTTTACAGGGATATCCCTATGGCTACACCTTC. The V gene is TRBV7-2, the J gene TRBJ1-2, with D possibly being TRBD1 (6 bases). Looked up from germline, CDR1 is SGHTA and CDR2 is FQGNSA. V was trimmed by 6 bases and J by 4 bases, leaving 15 bases between them. CDR3 length equals 14 residues.